Presented here are 20 T cell receptor beta chains from one specimen sequenced in a study of cytomegalovirus exposure and HLA in healthy donors. In the PCR, 60 Vbeta and 13 Jbeta primers were used. Data came from immunoSEQ multiplex PCR; TCRdb stores just in-frame clones and leaves some out. The sample records about 160,000 clones, 84% being singletons. Source material: PBMCs. Source of these receptors: a man aged 18 to 35 in good health and CMV-seronegative.

V gene TRBV18 combines with J gene TRBJ1-1, with D unclear. Germline lookup yields CDR1 KGHSH and CDR2 LQKENI. The length of the CDR3 is 12 residues. V lost 3 bases and J 0 bases, leaving 2 bases between the germline ends. The CDR3, as DNA: TGTGCCAGCTCACCTATGAACACTGAAGCTTTCTTT. Encoded protein: CASSPMNTEAFF.

Only one count was recorded for this clone. This sequence joins TRBV19 and TRBJ1-2, with 10 positions matching TRBD1. Trimming cost V 3 bases and J 1 base; bases outside gene matches: 5. This CDR3 contains 16 residues. CDR1 and CDR2 from the germline V gene are LNHDA and SQIVND (reference sequence). The CDR3 DNA reads as TGTGCCAGTAGTATTTGGACAGGGGGAGATAACTATGGCTACACCTTC. It is translated as CASSIWTGGDNYGYTF.

The chain uses TRBV14 and TRBJ1-4; TRBD1 matches 8 bases. In germline, CDR1 is SGHDN, CDR2 FVKESK. This CDR3 has 15 residues. Trimming at V came to 1 base and at J to 7 bases, leaving 5 bases not matched to a gene. The CDR3 here is CASSQARTGSEKLFF. DNA for the CDR3: TGTGCCAGCAGCCAAGCGAGGACAGGGAGTGAAAAACTGTTTTTT.

V usage is TRBV5-1 and J usage is TRBJ2-7; D is possibly TRBD1 (6 bases). Germline V gene sequence: CDR1 SGHRS, CDR2 YFSETQ. Trimming stripped 0 bases from V and 3 bases from J, with 10 bases between. The CDR3 sequence is 14 residues long. The CDR3 spells CASSLGQGRYEQYF. In DNA form, the CDR3 reads TGCGCCAGCAGCTTGGGGCAGGGGCGCTACGAGCAGTACTTC. The full variable domain, its missing parts supplied by reference TRBV5-1 and TRBJ2-7, is KAGVTQTPRYLIKTRGQQVTLSCSPISGHRSVSWYQQTPGQGLQFLFEYFSETQRNKGNFPGRFSGRQFSNSRSEMNVSTLELGDSALYLCASSLGQGRYEQYFGPGTRLTVT.

The V gene is TRBV19, the J gene TRBJ2-1, with 7 bases matching TRBD1. J was trimmed by 7 bases and V by 1 base; bases with no gene match: 10. The CDR3 is made up of 16 amino acids. Per germline, CDR1 LNHDA and CDR2 SQIVND (reference sequence). DNA for the CDR3: TGTGCCAGTAGTATAGTAGGGGGACAGCCAGCAAATGAGCAGTTCTTC. This codes for CASSIVGGQPANEQFF.

The sample holds one count of this clone. The gene calls are TRBV23-1 and TRBJ2-7, with D possibly TRBD1 on 5 matching bases. TRBV23-1 is filed as an ORF, its function uncertain. This CDR3 has 17 amino acids. The V end was cut by 1 base, the J end by 4 bases, with 20 bases between. This chain's CDR3 is CASSQFSTAGYPYEQYF. The CDR3 nucleotides are TGCGCCAGCAGTCAATTCTCCACGGCAGGGTATCCATACGAGCAGTACTTC.

The rearrangement links TRBV4-2 to TRBJ1-4; 10 bases agree with TRBD1. The V segment lost 4 bases and the J segment 5 bases; nucleotides outside the gene matches: 1. The CDR3 loop spans 14 amino acids. Germline V lookup: CDR1 LGHNA, CDR2 YNFKEQ. This chain's CDR3 is CASSRDRGNEKLFF. The CDR3 nucleotides read TGTGCCAGCAGCCGGGACAGGGGAAATGAAAAACTGTTTTTT.

This rearrangement joins TRBV7-3 to TRBJ2-3, with D possibly being TRBD1 (5 bases). CDR1 SGHTA and CDR2 FQGTGA come from the germline V gene. This CDR3 has 14 amino acids. V gave up 6 bases and J gave up 6 bases, with 16 bases separating them. The CDR3 nucleotides read TGTGCCAGCAGTCGTGACAGCAGGCCCGATACGCAGTATTTT. Protein: CASSRDSRPDTQYF.

The CDR3 loop is CASSLGGGGNYGYTF. The CDR3 nucleotides are TGTGCCAGCAGCTTAGGAGGGGGGGGGAACTATGGCTACACCTTC. The chain is built from TRBV7-6 and TRBJ1-2; TRBD1 might be the D (6 bases). V was clipped by 1 base and J by 2 bases, with 11 bases between them. Germline V lookup: CDR1 SGHVS, CDR2 FNYEAQ. CDR3 size: 15 residues.

This chain links TRBV6-6 with TRBJ1-5; unclear D gene. The CDR3 extends over 14 amino acids. CDR1 is MNHNY, CDR2 SVGAGI, per germline (reference sequence). V was clipped by 6 bases and J by 6 bases, with 15 bases between them. This CDR3 is CASRDIRRTQPQHF. The CDR3 DNA reads as TGTGCCAGCAGAGATATCAGGAGGACTCAGCCCCAGCATTTT.

This rearrangement joins TRBV7-2 to TRBJ1-1; possible D gene TRBD1, 5 bases. V was cut by 5 bases and J by 5 bases, with 18 bases left in between. The length of the CDR3 is 15 residues. Germline CDR1 reads SGHTA; CDR2 reads FQGNSA. DNA for the CDR3: TGTGCCAGCAGCCATAACCGGGGGAGAGGGACTGAAGCTTTCTTT. The encoded protein is CASSHNRGRGTEAFF.

The CDR3 spells CASSLQGGSYEQYF. For the CDR3, the DNA is TGCGCCAGCAGCTTACAGGGGGGCTCCTACGAGCAGTACTTC. The chain is built from TRBV5-1 and TRBJ2-7; the match to TRBD1 covers 8 bases. The CDR3 has 14 residues. CDR1 SGHRS and CDR2 YFSETQ come from the germline V gene. V dropped 2 bases and J dropped 0; count of bases not matched to a gene: 1.

This sequence joins TRBV7-9 and TRBJ1-1; a weak D match, TRBD1 (5 bases). CDR3 length: 14 residues. V lost 3 bases and J 8 bases, leaving 16 bases between the germline ends. The germline V gene has CDR1 SEHNR and CDR2 FQNEAQ (reference sequence). The CDR3 loop reads CASSFLRGDSEAFF. CDR3 DNA: TGTGCCAGCAGCTTCCTGCGGGGGGACTCGGAAGCTTTCTTT.

This chain links TRBV15 with TRBJ2-3; 11 positions agree with TRBD1. Germline V lookup: CDR1 LNHNV, CDR2 YYDKDF (reference sequence). The CDR3 is 16 residues long. Trimming took 3 bases from V and 2 from J; bases not matched to a gene: 4. CDR3 bases: TGTGCCACCAGCAGGGGACAGGGGGTGTCCACAGATACGCAGTATTTT. This codes for CATSRGQGVSTDTQYF.

This rearrangement joins TRBV6-5 to TRBJ1-1; no reliable D call. Trimming removed 0 bases at V and 6 bases at J, with 14 bases between. CDR1 MNHEY and CDR2 SVGAGI come from the germline V gene. This CDR3 has 15 amino acids. CDR3 region: CASSYSRRSSAEAFF. CDR3 nucleotides: TGTGCCAGCAGTTACTCGCGGCGCAGTAGCGCTGAAGCTTTCTTT.

The gene calls are TRBV11-3 and TRBJ1-6; D gene ambiguous. From germline, CDR1 is SGHNT and CDR2 YENEEA. The V end lost 3 bases, the J end lost 8 bases, and 5 bases lay between the germline ends. The CDR3 has 12 residues. Here the CDR3 reads CASSFRDSPLHF. DNA of the CDR3: TGTGCCAGCAGCTTCCGGGATTCACCCCTCCACTTT.

The chain uses TRBV18 and TRBJ2-7, with TRBD2 matching 12 bases. The trim removed 6 bases at V and 4 bases at J, leaving 4 bases unmatched. The germline gives CDR1 KGHSH, CDR2 LQKENI. CDR3 length: 14 residues. The CDR3 nucleotides read TGTGCCAGCTCTCTGACTAGCGGGGGTTACGAGCAGTACTTC. This gives the protein CASSLTSGGYEQYF.

CDR3 bases: TGCGCCAGCAGCCGGACAGCGGGGGAAGCCTACGAGCAGTACTTC. This translates into CASSRTAGEAYEQYF. The rearrangement links TRBV5-1 to TRBJ2-7, with TRBD2 matching over 8 bases. Germline loops: CDR1 SGHRS, CDR2 YFSETQ. V was pared by 4 bases and J by 2 bases, with 8 bases of the junction left unmatched. This CDR3 contains 15 residues.

The chain has TRBV5-4 and TRBJ2-6; D is ambiguous. The ends were cut back, 0 bases at V and 0 bases at J, with 10 bases in the middle. Germline V gene data show CDR1 as SGHNT and CDR2 as YYREEE (reference sequence). CDR3 length: 17 amino acids. The CDR3 DNA is TGTGCCAGCAGCTTGGCCGCCAGACTCTCTGGGGCCAACGTCCTGACTTTC. This encodes CASSLAARLSGANVLTF. The variable domain in full, completed from reference TRBV5-4 and TRBJ2-6, reads ETGVTQSPTHLIKTRGQQVTLRCSSQSGHNTVSWYQQALGQGPQFIFQYYREEENGRGNFPPRFSGLQFPNYSSELNVNALELDDSALYLCASSLAARLSGANVLTFGAGSRLTVL.

This sequence joins TRBV5-6 and TRBJ1-2; D possibly corresponds to TRBD1 (5 bases). V was cut by 3 bases and J by 6 bases, with 21 bases left in between. Per the germline V gene, CDR1 is SGHDT and CDR2 is YYEEEE. The CDR3 runs 16 residues. The CDR3 loop reads CASSSGLVLGEDGYTF. The CDR3 nucleotides are TGTGCCAGCAGCTCGGGCTTGGTTTTAGGGGAGGATGGCTACACCTTC.